The 27 T cell receptor beta chains below come from one sample, sequenced in a study of T cells in Graves' hyperthyroidism and ophthalmopathy. The TCR beta CDR3 regions underwent amplification using RNA transcripts as the source. A first-round RT-PCR of the TCR CDR3 used the HTBI primer set. TCRdb fed the multiplex PCR reads into MiXCR, producing one record per CDR3 protein. Of 490,000 or so distinct CDR3 sequences listed, 40% to 50% are singletons. The specimen was peripheral blood or thyroid tissue (not recorded which). These receptor sequences come from an adult woman with Graves' disease, either hyperthyroidism or ophthalmopathy (not recorded which).

The chain couples TRBV5-1 to TRBJ2-2; 9 bases line up with TRBD2. The V gene end was trimmed by 4 bases and the J gene end by 9 bases; junction bases not matched to a gene: 10. Per the germline V gene, CDR1 is SGHRS and CDR2 is YFSETQ. The CDR3 loop spans 15 amino acids. CDR3 in DNA: TGCGCCAGCAGCCCGGGACTAGCCACTTACCGGGAGCTGTTTTTT. It specifies CASSPGLATYRELFF.

This clonotype was seen a handful of times. The V gene is TRBV15, the J gene TRBJ2-7, with a possible D match to TRBD1 (5 bases). The CDR3 totals 16 residues. CDR1 and CDR2 from the germline V gene are LNHNV and YYDKDF (reference sequence). The ends were cut back, 0 bases at V and 1 base at J, with 13 bases in the middle. The CDR3: CATSRDLTVPSYEQYF. The CDR3 nucleotides read TGTGCCACCAGCAGAGATCTGACAGTCCCATCCTACGAGCAGTACTTC. The variable domain in full, with the rest retrieved from reference TRBV15 and TRBJ2-7, is DAMVIQNPRYQVTQFGKPVTLSCSQTLNHNVMYWYQQKSSQAPKLLFHYYDKDFNNEADTPDNFQSRRPNTSFCFLDIRSPGLGDTAMYLCATSRDLTVPSYEQYFGPGTRLTVT.

V and J are TRBV29-1 and TRBJ2-7; 8 bases are shared with TRBD1. The CDR3 has 13 amino acids. From germline, CDR1 is SQVTM and CDR2 ANQGSEA. V was pared by 4 bases and J by 6 bases, with 8 bases of the junction left unmatched. CDR3 region: CSVAGQGAGEQYF. The CDR3 DNA is TGCAGCGTTGCGGGGCAGGGGGCGGGCGAGCAGTACTTC.

This clonotype was detected only once. This chain joins TRBV2 and TRBJ2-5, with no clear D. The CDR3 length is 15 residues. V was pared by 2 bases and J by 9 bases, with 19 bases between. Germline V gene data show CDR1 as SNHLY and CDR2 as FYNNEI. Written as DNA, the CDR3 is TGTGCCAGCAGTGAACGGGCCGTTAGCAATCAGCCCCAGTACTTC. Its translation: CASSERAVSNQPQYF.

The chain recombines TRBV7-8 with TRBJ1-5, with unresolved D. Germline V gives CDR1 SGHVS, CDR2 FQNEAQ. CDR3 length: 15 amino acids. The V end lost 1 base, the J end lost 11 bases, and 18 bases lay between the germline ends. CDR3 in amino acids: CASSLVNAVQETQHF. CDR3 bases: TGTGCCAGCAGCTTAGTCAACGCGGTGCAAGAGACCCAGCATTTT.

The sample holds many counts of this clonotype. The chain combines TRBV20-1 with TRBJ2-5; D is unresolved. The V gene lost 3 bases and the J gene lost 4 bases, with 12 bases spanning the gap. This CDR3 contains 13 residues. CDR1 and CDR2 from the germline V gene are DFQATT and SNEGSKA (reference sequence). CDR3 DNA sequence: TGCAGTGCTAGTCGTACGGGTGCAGAGACCCAGTACTTC. As protein: CSASRTGAETQYF.

This rearrangement joins TRBV25-1 to TRBJ1-1; D uncertain. In germline, CDR1 is MGHDK, CDR2 SYGVNS. V was pared by 11 bases and J by 4 bases, with 14 bases between. The CDR3 covers 12 residues. CDR3 sequence reads: CAPKSGVTEAFF. The CDR3 coding sequence is TGTGCCCCCAAGTCGGGAGTCACTGAAGCTTTCTTT.

The gene calls are TRBV7-9 and TRBJ1-5; TRBD1 matches at 7 bases. Trimming removed 4 bases from V and 7 bases from J; junction bases left unmatched: 10. CDR1 and CDR2 (germline): SEHNR, FQNEAQ (reference sequence). CDR3 length: 15 residues. CDR3 loop: CASSSTGFAGQPQHF. CDR3 DNA: TGTGCCAGCAGCTCGACAGGGTTTGCAGGGCAGCCCCAGCATTTT.

The chain has TRBV10-3 and TRBJ1-2; D uncertain. The V end lost 2 bases, the J end lost 3 bases, and 10 bases lay between the germline ends. From germline, CDR1 is ENHRY and CDR2 SYGVKD. This CDR3 region has 14 residues. CDR3 sequence: CAISEDGPYYGYTF. The DNA for the CDR3 is TGTGCCATCAGTGAGGACGGGCCCTACTATGGCTACACCTTC.

This clonotype occurred once. This chain connects TRBV14 to TRBJ1-5; 11 nucleotides line up with TRBD1. This CDR3 has 15 residues. V lost 11 bases and J lost 7; bases outside the gene matches: 13. CDR1 is SGHDN, CDR2 FVKESK, per germline. CDR3 coding DNA: TGTGCCGGCAACCAAGGACAGGGGGCAGGGCAGCCCCAGCATTTT. Translating it yields CAGNQGQGAGQPQHF.

The chain's CDR3 is CSVLDREGSPLHF. The CDR3 DNA reads TGCAGCGTTTTAGACAGGGAAGGTTCACCCCTCCACTTT. This rearrangement joins TRBV29-1 to TRBJ1-6, with 7 positions matching TRBD1. Germline values: CDR1 SQVTM, CDR2 ANQGSEA. The CDR3 covers 13 residues. The J segment lost 9 bases and the V segment lost 5 bases, leaving 7 bases of the junction unmatched.

This clonotype was observed many times. V gene TRBV2 combines with J gene TRBJ1-4, with D hard to call. Germline lookup yields CDR1 SNHLY and CDR2 FYNNEI. The CDR3 is 13 amino acids. The ends were cut back, 7 bases at V and 4 bases at J, with 10 bases in the middle. CDR3 region: CASKVQFNEKLFF. In DNA, the CDR3 is TGTGCCAGCAAGGTCCAATTTAATGAAAAACTGTTTTTT.

This chain links TRBV2 with TRBJ2-6; 9 bases line up with TRBD1. The CDR3 has 18 residues. With 8 bases clipped from V and 2 bases from J, the junction kept 13 bases outside the gene matches. CDR1 and CDR2 from the germline V gene are SNHLY and FYNNEI. CDR3 DNA sequence: TGTGCCAGCTGCCCCGGCGGGACAGGGTTTCCTGGGGCCAACGTCCTGACTTTC. This encodes CASCPGGTGFPGANVLTF.

This clonotype was found many times. The V call is TRBV10-3, the J call TRBJ2-5, with D uncertain. This CDR3 comprises 14 residues. V gave up 1 base and J gave up 0 bases, with 6 bases separating them. Germline assignment: CDR1 ENHRY and CDR2 SYGVKD. Here the CDR3 reads CAISEFRNQETQYF. The CDR3 region has the DNA TGTGCCATCAGTGAGTTCAGAAACCAAGAGACCCAGTACTTC.

The table lists this clonotype with many counts. The gene calls are TRBV10-2 and TRBJ2-7; 7 bases agree with TRBD2. This CDR3 region has 12 residues. After removal of 11 bases from V and 3 bases from J, the junction contained 7 bases not matched to a gene. Germline V lookup: CDR1 WSHSY, CDR2 SAAADI. The chain's CDR3 is CASGEGFYEQYF. CDR3 nucleotide sequence: TGCGCCTCTGGGGAGGGGTTCTACGAGCAGTACTTC.

V is TRBV30 and J is TRBJ1-1; 8 bases fit TRBD1. From germline, CDR1 is GTSNPN and CDR2 SVGIG (reference sequence). V shed 5 bases and J 4 bases; nucleotides not matched to a gene: 15. This CDR3 spans 16 amino acids. This CDR3 is CAWPSGGSIVGTEAFF. Written as DNA, the CDR3 is TGTGCCTGGCCCTCAGGGGGCTCGATAGTAGGCACTGAAGCTTTCTTT.

At least ten counts were recorded for this clonotype. The rearrangement joins TRBV20-1 to TRBJ1-6; no firm D call. CDR1 is DFQATT and CDR2 is SNEGSKA in the germline V gene (reference sequence). Trimming shortened V by 0 bases and J by 5 bases, and 8 bases separated the two germline ends. This CDR3 has 14 amino acids. The CDR3 DNA is TGCAGTGCTAGAGATATCGGAAATAATTCACCCCTCCACTTT. Translated: CSARDIGNNSPLHF.

The V call is TRBV25-1, the J call TRBJ1-3, with D unresolved. In germline, CDR1 is MGHDK, CDR2 SYGVNS. The CDR3 runs to 14 residues. V lost 4 bases and J 2 bases, leaving 9 bases between the germline ends. CDR3 DNA sequence: TGTGCCAGCAGTGGGCAACAGCCTGGAAACACCATATATTTT. Its translation: CASSGQQPGNTIYF.

This rearrangement joins TRBV27 to TRBJ1-5; no clear D gene. Germline values: CDR1 MNHEY, CDR2 SMNVEV (reference sequence). The CDR3 loop spans 9 amino acids. V dropped 8 bases and J dropped 10 bases, with 6 bases sitting between them. This chain's CDR3 is CASGNPQHF. Written as DNA, the CDR3 is TGTGCCAGCGGGAATCCCCAGCATTTT.

The rearrangement joins TRBV29-1 to TRBJ2-6; 10 positions agree with TRBD1. Trimming took 6 bases from V and 0 from J; bases not matched to a gene: 14. This CDR3 has 19 amino acids. Looked up from germline, CDR1 is SQVTM and CDR2 is ANQGSEA. CDR3 coding DNA: TGCAGCGTCAACAAACCCGGGACAGGGGATGGCTCTGGGGCCAACGTCCTGACTTTC. The encoded protein is CSVNKPGTGDGSGANVLTF.

This clonotype showed up just a few times. The chain recombines TRBV15 with TRBJ1-6; D not certain. Germline V lookup: CDR1 LNHNV, CDR2 YYDKDF (reference sequence). Trimming took 1 base from V and 5 from J, leaving 6 bases between them. This CDR3 has 14 residues. CDR3 bases: TGTGCCACCAGCAGAGCCAGCGATAATTCACCCCTCCACTTT. It encodes CATSRASDNSPLHF.

As for this clonotype: This may stem from a read error, because a much larger clone lies one nucleotide away. DNA of the CDR3: TGCGCCAGCAGCTTGGGAGTTAGCGGGGTAACAGATACGCAGTATTTT. Translated: CASSLGVSGVTDTQYF. The J gene is TRBJ2-3, the V gene TRBV5-1, with 8 bases fitting TRBD2. The germline CDR1 and CDR2 sequences are SGHRS and YFSETQ. V dropped 0 bases and J dropped 3; count of bases not matched to a gene: 6. The CDR3 is 16 residues long.

This chain connects TRBV30 to TRBJ2-7; D unclear. Per germline, CDR1 GTSNPN and CDR2 SVGIG (reference sequence). The CDR3 runs 12 residues. Trimming cost V 3 bases and J 1 base, with 7 bases left between them. In DNA form, the CDR3 reads TGTGCCTGGAGGAGCGTTTCCTACGAGCAGTACTTC. This sequence encodes CAWRSVSYEQYF.

There are many counts of this clonotype. The chain couples TRBV5-6 to TRBJ1-2; D is undetermined. CDR3 length equals 16 residues. In germline, CDR1 is SGHDT, CDR2 YYEEEE. V lost 0 bases, J lost 2 bases, and 14 bases lay in between. The CDR3 here is CASSLVLQKLNYGYTF. As DNA, the CDR3 is TGTGCCAGCAGCTTGGTGTTACAGAAACTAAACTATGGCTACACCTTC.

This clonotype was picked up a small number of times. This chain connects TRBV10-3 to TRBJ1-6, with a weak D call TRBD1 (5 bases). The CDR3 has 16 amino acids. Trimming removed 0 bases at V and 7 bases at J, with 13 bases between. Germline CDR1 ENHRY, CDR2 SYGVKD. The CDR3 DNA is TGTGCCATCAGTGAGTCATGGGGCTCAGGAAATTCACCCCTCCACTTT. As protein: CAISESWGSGNSPLHF.

The gene calls are TRBV9 and TRBJ1-2, with 7 bases lining up with TRBD1. V was pared by 1 base and J by 2 bases, with 5 bases of the junction left unmatched. From germline, CDR1 is SGDLS and CDR2 YYNGEE. The CDR3 totals 15 residues. The CDR3 reads CASSVNDRANYGYTF. CDR3 DNA: TGTGCCAGCAGCGTAAACGACAGGGCAAACTATGGCTACACCTTC. Full variable domain (outside the CDR3, taken from reference TRBV9 and TRBJ1-2): DSGVTQTPKHLITATGQRVTLRCSPRSGDLSVYWYQQSLDQGLQFLIQYYNGEERAKGNILERFSAQQFPDLHSELNLSSLELGDSALYFCASSVNDRANYGYTFGSGTRLTVV.

V is TRBV28 and J is TRBJ2-7, with 8 bases lining up with TRBD1. Germline trimming cut 3 bases from V and 6 bases from J; bases unmatched to any gene: 10. This CDR3 has 15 amino acids. Germline loops: CDR1 MDHEN, CDR2 SYDVKM. The CDR3 nucleotides read TGTGCCAGCAGTTTTCGACAGGGGTCTTTGGCCGAGCAGTACTTC. It is translated as CASSFRQGSLAEQYF. Full variable domain (remainder filled in from reference TRBV28 and TRBJ2-7): DVKVTQSSRYLVKRTGEKVFLECVQDMDHENMFWYRQDPGLGLRLIYFSYDVKMKEKGDIPEGYSVSREKKERFSLILESASTNQTSMYLCASSFRQGSLAEQYFGPGTRLTVT.